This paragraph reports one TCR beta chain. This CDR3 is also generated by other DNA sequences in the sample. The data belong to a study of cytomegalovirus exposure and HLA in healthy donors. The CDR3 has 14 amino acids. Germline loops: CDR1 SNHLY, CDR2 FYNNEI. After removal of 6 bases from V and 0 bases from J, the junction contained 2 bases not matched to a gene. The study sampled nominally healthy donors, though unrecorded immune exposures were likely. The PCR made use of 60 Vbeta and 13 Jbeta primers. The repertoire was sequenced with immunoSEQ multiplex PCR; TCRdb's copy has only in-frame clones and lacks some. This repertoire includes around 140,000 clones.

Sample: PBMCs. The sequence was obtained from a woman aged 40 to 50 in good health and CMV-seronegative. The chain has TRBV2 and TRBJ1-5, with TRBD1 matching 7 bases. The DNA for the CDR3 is TGTGCCAGCAGAGGGACAGTTAGCAATCAGCCCCAGCATTTT. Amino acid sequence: CASRGTVSNQPQHF. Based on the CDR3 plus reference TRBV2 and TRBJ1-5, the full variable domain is EPEVTQTPSHQVTQMGQEVILRCVPISNHLYFYWYRQILGQKVEFLVSFYNNEISEKSEIFDDQFSVERPDGSNFTLKIRSTKLEDSAMYFCASRGTVSNQPQHFGDGTRLSIL.